This T cell receptor beta chain appears in the sequencing data of a study of CD8+ T cells in alopecia areata. Study as a whole: The protocol delivered tofacitinib for 6 to 18 months, then withdrew it for 6 months.

The authors extracted RNA and reverse transcribed it into cDNA as the sequencing template. The repertoire was sequenced with immunoSEQ multiplex PCR; TCRdb's copy has only in-frame clones and lacks some. Among about 200,000 clones, 64% were seen once, and the ten largest hold about 4.2%. Treatment in this sample: oral pan-JAK inhibitor, 5-10 mg twice daily. Obtained from alopecia areata patients were lesional scalp punch biopsies along with peripheral blood. Trimming pared 4 bases from V and 5 bases from J, leaving 10 bases between. Germline V gives CDR1 SGHNT, CDR2 YYREEE (reference sequence). The CDR3 loop spans 14 amino acids.

This receptor was identified in a human donor with alopecia areata. The source material was CD4+ T cells sorted from blood, sampled at week 4, from a patient treated with tofacitinib. The chain joins TRBV5-4 to TRBJ1-6; D remains ambiguous. CDR3 bases: TGTGCCAGCAGCAGCGTCCAGCATAATTCACCCCTCCACTTT. Translated, it gives CASSSVQHNSPLHF.